This T cell receptor (beta chain) was obtained from a study of T cell changes during pregnancy in multiple sclerosis (dated by TCRdb to about 2019). In terms of the full investigation: The study looked at changes in the T cell repertoire across pregnancy in women with multiple sclerosis.

The CDR3 covers 14 residues, taking in both the cysteine and the phenylalanine. The DNA shown is the 42-base CDR3, in frame from base 1. Cut back by 2 bases and 6 bases, the V and J ends lie 10 bases apart. For CDR1 and CDR2, the germline V gene lists KGHSH and LQKENI. Library prep was done by the immunoSEQ multiplex PCR assay. TCRdb's version of the immuneACCESS table is confined to in-frame rearrangements and falls short of the full clone set. An unresolved V gene accounts for under half of the shortfall where checked; the remainder is of unknown origin. Here the sample has some 80,000 clones; approximately 90% occur a single time. The ten most abundant clones make up under 3% of the sample. In the case of this clone: It has no known antigen specificity. No much larger clone exists at a distance of one base, and base qualities are not known.

The TCR was taken from a female donor with multiple sclerosis, enrolled in a pregnancy study. The chain employs TRBV18 and TRBJ2-2; TRBD1 is a possible D gene, resting on 5 matching bases. Sequenced material: peripheral blood, taken in the first trimester of pregnancy. Read as DNA, the sequence is TGTGCCAGCTCACCAAAGGGGTCGGCCGGGGAGCTGTTTTTT. Its product reads: CASSPKGSAGELFF.